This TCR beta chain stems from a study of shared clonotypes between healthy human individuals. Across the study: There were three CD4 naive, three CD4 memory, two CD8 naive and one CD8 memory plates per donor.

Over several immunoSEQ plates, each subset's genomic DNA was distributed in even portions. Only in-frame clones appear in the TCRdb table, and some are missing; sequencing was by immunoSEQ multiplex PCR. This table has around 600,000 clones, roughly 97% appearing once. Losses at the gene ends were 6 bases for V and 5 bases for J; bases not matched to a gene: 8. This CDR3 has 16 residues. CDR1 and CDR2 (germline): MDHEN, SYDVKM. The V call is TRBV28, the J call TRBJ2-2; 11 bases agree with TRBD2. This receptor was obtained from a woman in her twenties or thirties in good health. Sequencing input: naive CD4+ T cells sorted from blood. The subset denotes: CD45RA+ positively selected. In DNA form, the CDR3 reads TGTGCCAGCAGACGTACTAGCGGGAGTAGGACCGGGGAGCTGTTTTTT. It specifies CASRRTSGSRTGELFF.